This entry lists 10 T cell receptor beta chains sequenced from one sample in a study of T cells in Graves' hyperthyroidism and ophthalmopathy. From RNA transcripts, TCR beta CDR3 regions were amplified. An initial round of RT-PCR targeting the TCR CDR3 relied on the HTBI primer set. Using its own MiXCR run on the multiplex PCR reads, TCRdb lists one record per CDR3 protein. The sample has about 320,000 distinct CDR3 sequences; about 15% are singletons. The specimen sequenced was blood. The receptors derive from a man aged 25-40 years with Graves' hyperthyroidism.

On this clonotype: The junction shows a germline mismatch at one end, possibly a read error. This chain uses TRBV5-5 with TRBJ2-7; 7 bases fit TRBD1. In germline, CDR1 is SGHKS, CDR2 YYEKEE (reference sequence). The CDR3 contains 16 residues. The CDR3 nucleotides read TGCGCCAGCAGCGCCCGAGAGGGGACAGCCACCTACGAGCAGTACTTC. Its translation is CASSAREGTATYEQYF.

V is TRBV7-3 and J is TRBJ2-1; no clear D. The CDR3 loop spans 15 amino acids. V gave up 4 bases and J gave up 0 bases, with 10 bases separating them. Germline assignment: CDR1 SGHTA and CDR2 FQGTGA. The CDR3: CASSSSVSSYNEQFF. CDR3 nucleotides: TGTGCCAGCAGCTCCTCCGTTAGCTCCTACAATGAGCAGTTCTTC.

The table lists this clonotype with many counts. The chain carries TRBV10-2 and TRBJ1-2; D gene uncertain. The CDR3 length is 14 residues. Trimming cost V 7 bases and J 7 bases, with 19 bases left between them. Germline CDR1 is WSHSY and CDR2 is SAAADI. CDR3 nucleotides: TGCGCCAGCACCGGCAATCAAGGAGTGCGTGGCTACACCTTC. The encoded protein is CASTGNQGVRGYTF.

The rearrangement joins TRBV29-1 to TRBJ1-1; TRBD1 matches at 8 bases. Trimming removed 2 bases from V and 4 bases from J; junction bases left unmatched: 9. CDR3 length equals 15 residues. Germline V gene data show CDR1 as SQVTM and CDR2 as ANQGSEA. This chain's CDR3 is CSVELPDRGGTEAFF. The CDR3 region has the DNA TGCAGCGTTGAATTGCCCGACAGGGGAGGCACTGAAGCTTTCTTT.

This clonotype was detected ten times or more. The rearrangement links TRBV24-1 to TRBJ1-5, with a tentative D call TRBD1 (5 bases). The CDR3 totals 14 residues. The V end lost 5 bases, the J end lost 2 bases, and 9 bases lay between the germline ends. The V gene's germline CDR1 is KGHDR and CDR2 SFDVKD. This CDR3 is CATSARGGNQPQHF. As DNA, the CDR3 is TGTGCCACCAGTGCTAGGGGTGGCAATCAGCCCCAGCATTTT.

The V gene is TRBV6-5, the J gene TRBJ1-6, with TRBD1 identical over 7 bases. Trimming at V came to 2 bases and at J to 7 bases, leaving 5 bases not matched to a gene. Germline CDR1 is MNHEY and CDR2 is SVGAGI. The CDR3 is 15 amino acids. The CDR3 region is CASSYPDRQNSPLHF. CDR3 DNA: TGTGCCAGCAGTTACCCGGACAGGCAGAATTCACCCCTCCACTTT.

This clonotype was counted at least ten times. CDR3 residues: CASSLMTGNYGYTF. CDR3 nucleotide sequence: TGCGCCAGCAGCTTGATGACAGGGAACTATGGCTACACCTTC. The V and J genes are TRBV5-1 and TRBJ1-2; the match to TRBD1 covers 7 bases. The CDR3 runs 14 residues. The J segment lost 2 bases and the V segment lost 1 base, leaving 2 bases of the junction unmatched. Germline CDR1 SGHRS, CDR2 YFSETQ.

As concerns this clonotype: The junction shows a germline mismatch at one end, possibly a read error. The chain is built from TRBV19 and TRBJ1-4; 7 positions agree with TRBD1. The V gene's germline CDR1 is LNHDA and CDR2 SQIVND (reference sequence). The CDR3 has 15 amino acids. The CDR3 reads CTSSADRVRNEKLFF. In nucleotides, the CDR3 is TGTACCAGTAGTGCCGACAGGGTTCGTAATGAAAAACTGTTTTTT.

This clonotype was found a few times. The chain joins TRBV9 to TRBJ2-1, with TRBD2 matching 11 bases. The CDR3 is 16 amino acids. The V segment lost 4 bases and the J segment 4 bases; nucleotides outside the gene matches: 7. In germline, CDR1 is SGDLS, CDR2 YYNGEE. CDR3: CASSSQGTSGYNEQFF. CDR3 nucleotide sequence: TGTGCCAGCAGCTCCCAGGGGACTAGCGGTTACAATGAGCAGTTCTTC. Combining the CDR3 with reference TRBV9 and TRBJ2-1 gives the whole variable domain DSGVTQTPKHLITATGQRVTLRCSPRSGDLSVYWYQQSLDQGLQFLIQYYNGEERAKGNILERFSAQQFPDLHSELNLSSLELGDSALYFCASSSQGTSGYNEQFFGPGTRLTVL.

This clonotype was detected ten times or more. The chain links TRBV3-1 to TRBJ1-4; D unclear. The CDR3 is made up of 11 amino acids. V lost 4 bases to trimming and J lost 8 bases, with 5 bases between them. Germline CDR1 LGHDT, CDR2 YNNKEL (reference sequence). The CDR3 protein is CASSRSEKLFF. DNA for the CDR3: TGTGCCAGCAGCCGATCAGAAAAACTGTTTTTT. Supplemented by reference TRBV3-1 and TRBJ1-4, the full variable domain reads DTAVSQTPKYLVTQMGNDKSIKCEQNLGHDTMYWYKQDSKKFLKIMFSYNNKELIINETVPNRFSPKSPDKAHLNLHINSLELGDSAVYFCASSRSEKLFFGSGTQLSVL.